Following are 27 T cell receptor beta chains from one sample sequenced in a study of blood T cell repertoires in COVID-19. Clones were sequenced by immunoSEQ multiplex PCR, and TCRdb holds only the in-frame ones, with some missing. The sample yields around 190,000 clones, 80% to 90% seen once. Sequencing was performed on peripheral blood. Every receptor here comes from a man aged 50 to 60 with active or convalescent COVID-19.

V is TRBV5-1 and J is TRBJ1-1; TRBD1 matches 9 bases. Germline V CDR1 and CDR2: SGHRS, YFSETQ. Losses at the gene ends were 7 bases for V and 2 bases for J; bases not matched to a gene: 15. This CDR3 spans 17 amino acids. The CDR3 bases are TGCGCCAGCCGGCTTACACAAACGGGACAGGGAAACACTGAAGCTTTCTTT. It is translated as CASRLTQTGQGNTEAFF. Combining the CDR3 with reference TRBV5-1 and TRBJ1-1 gives the whole variable domain KAGVTQTPRYLIKTRGQQVTLSCSPISGHRSVSWYQQTPGQGLQFLFEYFSETQRNKGNFPGRFSGRQFSNSRSEMNVSTLELGDSALYLCASRLTQTGQGNTEAFFGQGTRLTVV.

The chain couples TRBV11-2 to TRBJ2-2, with 8 bases that match TRBD2. CDR3 length: 17 residues. Losses at the gene ends were 0 bases for V and 4 bases for J; bases not matched to a gene: 7. In germline, CDR1 is SGHAT, CDR2 FQNNGV. CDR3 nucleotides: TGTGCCAGCAGCTTAGATCTAATTAGCGGGGTCACCGGGGAGCTGTTTTTT. It specifies CASSLDLISGVTGELFF.

CDR3 DNA: TGTGCCAGTAGTCCTCGAGGGGGCAGGGCCTCCGGGGAGACCCAGTACTTC. Translating it yields CASSPRGGRASGETQYF. The chain carries TRBV19 and TRBJ2-5; TRBD1 matches 7 bases. Germline CDR1 and CDR2: LNHDA and SQIVND (reference sequence). V lost 5 bases and J lost 5; bases outside the gene matches: 17. The CDR3 is 17 amino acids.

The rearrangement uses TRBV5-1 and TRBJ1-1, with 7 bases lining up with TRBD1. Germline trimming cut 2 bases from V and 0 bases from J; bases unmatched to any gene: 4. The CDR3 is made up of 15 amino acids. Germline CDR1 reads SGHRS; CDR2 reads YFSETQ. This CDR3 reads CASSFSTGMNTEAFF. CDR3 in DNA: TGCGCCAGCAGCTTCTCGACAGGGATGAACACTGAAGCTTTCTTT.

V gene TRBV5-1 combines with J gene TRBJ2-2, with TRBD1 matching over 11 bases. This CDR3 has 16 amino acids. After removal of 4 bases from V and 2 bases from J, the junction contained 4 bases not matched to a gene. Germline V gene data show CDR1 as SGHRS and CDR2 as YFSETQ. The CDR3 loop is CASSGGQGGNTGELFF. CDR3 coding DNA: TGCGCCAGCAGCGGGGGACAGGGGGGAAACACCGGGGAGCTGTTTTTT. Complete variable domain (other parts from reference TRBV5-1 and TRBJ2-2): KAGVTQTPRYLIKTRGQQVTLSCSPISGHRSVSWYQQTPGQGLQFLFEYFSETQRNKGNFPGRFSGRQFSNSRSEMNVSTLELGDSALYLCASSGGQGGNTGELFFGEGSRLTVL.

V is TRBV6-6 and J is TRBJ1-1; 9 bases line up with TRBD1. The trim removed 10 bases at V and 0 bases at J, leaving 3 bases unmatched. CDR1 is MNHNY and CDR2 is SVGAGI in the germline V gene (reference sequence). CDR3 length: 13 residues. The chain's CDR3 is CATGQGVNTEAFF. The DNA of the CDR3 is TGTGCCACGGGACAGGGAGTGAACACTGAAGCTTTCTTT.

The rearrangement uses TRBV11-3 and TRBJ2-7, with D perhaps TRBD2 (6 bases). Germline-derived CDR1 and CDR2 are SGHNT and YENEEA. The CDR3 is 17 amino acids. V gave up 0 bases and J gave up 2 bases, with 17 bases separating them. The CDR3 nucleotides are TGTGCCAGCAGCTTAGATCCGGAGGGCAAAACCCCCTACGAGCAGTACTTC. It yields the protein CASSLDPEGKTPYEQYF.

This chain joins TRBV29-1 and TRBJ1-3; 7 positions agree with TRBD1. CDR3 size: 16 residues. V lost 0 bases to trimming and J lost 1 base; unmatched junction nucleotides: 6. Looked up from germline, CDR1 is SQVTM and CDR2 is ANQGSEA. This CDR3 reads CSVEDMVRGSGNTIYF. In nucleotides, the CDR3 is TGCAGCGTTGAAGATATGGTCAGGGGGTCTGGAAACACCATATATTTT. Together with reference TRBV29-1 and TRBJ1-3, the CDR3 gives the full variable domain: SAVISQKPSRDICQRGTSLTIQCQVDSQVTMMFWYRQQPGQSLTLIATANQGSEATYESGFVIDKFPISRPNLTFSTLTVSNMSPEDSSIYLCSVEDMVRGSGNTIYFGEGSWLTVV.

This rearrangement joins TRBV2 to TRBJ1-1; possible D gene TRBD1, 6 bases. V dropped 7 bases and J dropped 0 bases, with 12 bases sitting between them. CDR3 length: 14 residues. The V gene's germline CDR1 is SNHLY and CDR2 FYNNEI. Here the CDR3 reads CASNMGHVNTEAFF. CDR3 DNA: TGTGCCAGCAATATGGGACACGTGAACACTGAAGCTTTCTTT.

The rearrangement joins TRBV6-2 or TRBV6-3 to TRBJ2-2, with 12 bases that match TRBD2. Looked up from germline, CDR1 is MNHEY and CDR2 is SVGEGT. V dropped 5 bases and J dropped 0; count of bases not matched to a gene: 7. The CDR3 has 18 residues. CDR3: CASSKRLAGEPNTGELFF. Written as DNA, the CDR3 is TGTGCCAGCAGTAAAAGACTAGCGGGGGAGCCGAACACCGGGGAGCTGTTTTTT.

The rearrangement joins TRBV5-3 to TRBJ1-4; weak D call: TRBD1 (6 bases). TRBV5-3 has ORF status, its function being uncertain. V lost 4 bases and J 7 bases, leaving 20 bases between the germline ends. The CDR3 runs to 16 residues. CDR3 nucleotides: TGTGCCAGAAGCGCGGCTTCCGGGACAATGGGTGAAAAACTGTTTTTT. This translates into CARSAASGTMGEKLFF.

The J gene is TRBJ2-5, the V gene TRBV6-2 or TRBV6-3; D possibly corresponds to TRBD2 (6 bases). In germline, CDR1 is MNHEY, CDR2 SVGEGT. This CDR3 spans 14 amino acids. The germline V and J ends were trimmed by 2 bases and 1 base, with 8 bases remaining between them. CDR3 in DNA: TGTGCCAGCAGTTACGGGACTTCCCAAGAGACCCAGTACTTC. This encodes CASSYGTSQETQYF.

A word on this clone: This likely came from a read error, as a far larger clone is one base away. The sample holds other DNA sequences that translate to the same CDR3. The V gene is TRBV18, the J gene TRBJ2-3, with D possibly matching TRBD2 (6 bases). The CDR3 spans 13 residues. The germline V gene has CDR1 KGHSH and CDR2 LQKENI. The CDR3 bases are TGTGCCAGCTCACGGGCAGGAGGGGATACGCAATATTTT. Translation: CASSRAGGDTQYF. Looking up the rest from reference TRBV18 and TRBJ2-3 gives the full variable domain: NAGVMQNPRHLVRRRGQEARLRCSPMKGHSHVYWYRQLPEEGLKFMVYLQKENIIDESGMPKERFSAEFPKEGPSILRIQQVVRGDSAAYFCASSRAGGDTQYFGPGTRLTVL.

V and J are TRBV4-1 and TRBJ2-7; a weak D match, TRBD2 (6 bases). Germline V lookup: CDR1 MGHRA, CDR2 YSYEKL. CDR3 length equals 15 residues. Trimming left V 1 base short and J 3 bases short, with 13 bases between. CDR3 bases: TGCGCCAGCAGCCAAGTGGATAGGGGACTCTACGAGCAGTACTTC. It codes for CASSQVDRGLYEQYF.

The chain uses TRBV6-6 and TRBJ1-1; D remains unclear. Germline CDR1 is MNHNY and CDR2 is SVGAGI (reference sequence). This CDR3 is 14 amino acids long. V lost 6 bases and J lost 6, with 17 bases in between. CDR3 protein: CASRASPGSPEAFF. The CDR3, as DNA: TGTGCCAGCAGGGCTAGTCCGGGGTCCCCTGAAGCTTTCTTT.

This clone was detected only once. The chain joins TRBV27 to TRBJ2-7; tentative D call: TRBD2 (6 bases). V shed 4 bases and J shed 7 bases, with 23 bases lying between them. In germline, CDR1 is MNHEY, CDR2 SMNVEV (reference sequence). The CDR3 extends over 16 amino acids. Here the CDR3 reads CASSSSTGRRPREQYF. The CDR3 nucleotides are TGTGCCAGCAGTTCCTCTACCGGGAGACGGCCGAGGGAGCAGTACTTC.

The gene calls are TRBV10-3 and TRBJ2-7, with a tentative D call TRBD1 (6 bases). The CDR3 extends over 13 amino acids. The V end lost 3 bases, the J end lost 6 bases, and 12 bases lay between the germline ends. Germline CDR1 reads ENHRY; CDR2 reads SYGVKD. The CDR3 DNA reads as TGTGCCATCAGTGAAGCAGGGGTTGGCGAGCAGTACTTC. The encoded protein is CAISEAGVGEQYF.

The chain couples TRBV7-2 to TRBJ2-2; 8 nucleotides agree with TRBD1. CDR1 is SGHTA and CDR2 is FQGNSA in the germline V gene. The CDR3 is made up of 16 amino acids. The V segment lost 6 bases and the J segment 2 bases; nucleotides outside the gene matches: 8. The CDR3 sequence: CASSPFGQGNTGELFF. The DNA for the CDR3 is TGTGCCAGCAGTCCCTTCGGACAGGGAAACACCGGGGAGCTGTTTTTT. The whole variable domain, remainder taken from reference TRBV7-2 and TRBJ2-2, is GAGVSQSPSNKVTEKGKDVELRCDPISGHTALYWYRQSLGQGLEFLIYFQGNSAPDKSGLPSDRFSAERTGGSVSTLTIQRTQQEDSAVYLCASSPFGQGNTGELFFGEGSRLTVL.

The gene calls are TRBV2 and TRBJ2-2; 15 bases are a match to TRBD2. V lost 6 bases and J lost 4; bases outside the gene matches: 6. The CDR3 spans 17 residues. Germline values: CDR1 SNHLY, CDR2 FYNNEI. Here the CDR3 reads CASSRTSGGAGTGELFF. As DNA, the CDR3 is TGTGCCAGCAGCAGGACTAGCGGGGGGGCGGGCACCGGGGAGCTGTTTTTT.

This clone was picked up one time. The V and J genes are TRBV5-6 and TRBJ2-7; 7 nucleotides agree with TRBD1. This CDR3 is built from 15 residues. The V segment lost 4 bases and the J segment 7 bases; nucleotides outside the gene matches: 14. Looked up from germline, CDR1 is SGHDT and CDR2 is YYEEEE. CDR3 nucleotides: TGTGCCAGCAGCCCCCTGACAGGGCCCCTTTGGGAGCAGTACTTC. This translates into CASSPLTGPLWEQYF.

V usage is TRBV21-1 and J usage is TRBJ2-7; no DNA check was done on the table's D call, TRBD2. TRBV21-1 has pseudogene status. The CDR3 extends over 17 amino acids. The CDR3 DNA reads TGTGCCAGCAGCCGTTTTAGGGGGGGAAGGAGCTCCTACGAGCAGTACTTC. Amino acids: CASSRFRGGRSSYEQYF.

This clone was found once. V gene TRBV28 combines with J gene TRBJ1-1, with 7 bases matching TRBD1. This CDR3 spans 13 amino acids. The V segment lost 6 bases and the J segment 5 bases; nucleotides outside the gene matches: 6. Germline CDR1 is MDHEN and CDR2 is SYDVKM. CDR3 DNA sequence: TGTGCCAGCAGAATTACAGGGGTTACTGAAGCTTTCTTT. Its translation is CASRITGVTEAFF.

The CDR3 sequence: CASSLVSGQGTEAFF. CDR3 DNA sequence: TGTGCCAGCAGCTTAGTATCTGGACAGGGGACTGAAGCTTTCTTT. The chain is built from TRBV7-9 and TRBJ1-1, with 9 positions matching TRBD1. CDR1 SEHNR and CDR2 FQNEAQ come from the germline V gene (reference sequence). Trimming removed 1 base from V and 5 bases from J; junction bases left unmatched: 5. This CDR3 comprises 15 residues. Together with reference TRBV7-9 and TRBJ1-1, the CDR3 gives the full variable domain: DTGVSQNPRHKITKRGQNVTFRCDPISEHNRLYWYRQTLGQGPEFLTYFQNEAQLEKSRLLSDRFSAERPKGSFSTLEIQRTEQGDSAMYLCASSLVSGQGTEAFFGQGTRLTVV.

In this sample, this clone turned up once. The chain combines TRBV6-5 with TRBJ2-1, with no clear D. CDR1 MNHEY and CDR2 SVGAGI come from the germline V gene. V lost 5 bases and J lost 7, with 12 bases in between. The CDR3 contains 13 residues. The CDR3 loop reads CASSSTVYNEQFF. The CDR3 DNA reads TGTGCCAGCAGTAGCACAGTGTATAATGAGCAGTTCTTC.

This chain joins TRBV6-2 or TRBV6-3 and TRBJ1-5, with TRBD1 as a possible D gene (6 bases). This CDR3 spans 15 amino acids. Germline V gene data show CDR1 as MNHEY and CDR2 as SVGEGT. The ends were cut back, 3 bases at V and 4 bases at J, with 13 bases in the middle. The CDR3 DNA is TGTGCCAGCAGTTATGAGGCAGGGGAAAATCAGCCCCAGCATTTT. Its translation is CASSYEAGENQPQHF.

The rearrangement links TRBV15 to TRBJ1-2; D unresolved. Germline values: CDR1 LNHNV, CDR2 YYDKDF (reference sequence). The CDR3 has 14 residues. Trimming stripped 3 bases from V and 2 bases from J, with 10 bases between. The CDR3 sequence: CATSSSVQNYGYTF. The CDR3 DNA reads as TGTGCCACCAGCAGTTCCGTACAAAACTATGGCTACACCTTC.

The CDR3 coding sequence is TGCGCCAGCAGCCTGGGAGGGACAGGCGACTCTGGAAACACCATATATTTT. Protein: CASSLGGTGDSGNTIYF. The chain uses TRBV5-1 and TRBJ1-3; 8 bases match TRBD1. The V segment lost 4 bases and the J segment 0 bases; nucleotides outside the gene matches: 9. CDR1 is SGHRS, CDR2 YFSETQ, per germline. The CDR3 runs 17 residues.